These T cell receptor beta chains were read from a single sample in a study of PD-1 blockade in classical Hodgkin lymphoma. Some clones are missing from TCRdb's copy, which holds only in-frame ones; the method was immunoSEQ multiplex PCR. The sample holds under 6,000 clones, 82% seen once. The material sequenced was CD8+ T cells from blood, taken at baseline. The receptors originated from a human donor with classical Hodgkin lymphoma. The CDR3 runs from the conserved cysteine through the conserved F or W. D genes are given only for firm matches. Clone size appears in some rows only: once, few, many, or a class for an expanded clone.

TRBD1 TRBJ1-1 TRBV19 NA CASSIVHRGGDTEAFF TGTGCCAGTAGTATAGTCCACAGGGGCGGAGATACTGAAGCTTTCTTT
NA TRBJ2-7 TRBV10-1 NA CASSAVGLYEQYF TGCGCCAGCAGTGCAGTTGGCCTCTACGAGCAGTACTTC
NA TRBJ1-3 TRBV25-1 NA CASSPLLGQVLSGNTIYF TGTGCCAGCAGTCCACTTCTGGGTCAGGTCCTCTCTGGAAACACCATATATTTT
NA TRBJ2-3 TRBV2 NA CASSDYRVADTQYF TGTGCCAGCAGTGACTACAGGGTGGCAGATACGCAGTATTTT
NA TRBJ2-1 TRBV6-6 NA CASRDSRLTAYNEQFF TGTGCCAGCAGGGACAGTAGGCTGACCGCCTACAATGAGCAGTTCTTC
TRBD2 TRBJ2-1 TRBV5-1 NA CASSPSGGAYNEQFF TGCGCCAGCAGCCCGAGCGGGGGGGCCTACAATGAGCAGTTCTTC
NA TRBJ2-3 TRBV23-1 NA CASSRASTDTQYF TGCGCCAGCAGTCGGGCCAGCACAGATACGCAGTATTTT
NA TRBJ2-7 TRBV28 NA CASSLSGAGSLSYEQYF TGTGCCAGCAGTTTATCAGGGGCCGGCTCGTTATCCTACGAGCAGTACTTC
TRBD1 TRBJ2-7 TRBV6-5 NA CASSYAGGPYEQYF TGTGCCAGCAGTTATGCAGGGGGCCCCTACGAGCAGTACTTC
NA TRBJ1-1 TRBV19 few CASSGGTEAFF TGTGCCAGTAGTGGTGGGACAGAAGCTTTCTTT
NA TRBJ2-3 TRBV27 NA CASSSLAASTDTQYF TGTGCCAGCAGTTCCCTGGCGGCTAGCACAGATACGCAGTATTTT
NA TRBJ2-4 TRBV7-2 once CASSSSGTPEGIQYF TGTGCCAGCAGCTCCTCCGGGACTCCAGAAGGGATTCAGTACTTC
TRBD1 TRBJ2-7 TRBV5-8 NA CASSYPTGFHEQYF TGTGCCAGCAGCTATCCGACAGGGTTTCACGAGCAGTACTTC
NA TRBJ1-6 TRBV27 NA CASTQGDNSPLHF TGTGCCAGTACGCAGGGTGACAATTCACCCCTCCACTTT
TRBD1 TRBJ1-1 TRBV11-2 NA CASSHGQVTEAFF TGTGCCAGCAGCCACGGACAGGTCACTGAAGCTTTCTTT
NA TRBJ1-5 TRBV7-7 NA CASSFGAGNPSNQPQHF TGTGCCAGCAGCTTCGGGGCAGGGAACCCAAGCAATCAGCCCCAGCATTTT
NA TRBJ2-5 TRBV2 NA CASSGGERPLQETQYF TGTGCCAGCAGTGGAGGGGAAAGGCCACTCCAAGAGACCCAGTACTTC
NA TRBJ1-5 TRBV19 NA CASSIRGMDQPQHF TGTGCCAGTAGTATAAGGGGAATGGATCAGCCCCAGCATTTT
NA TRBJ2-7 TRBV4-1 NA CASSHGYEQYF TGTGCCAGCAGCCATGGCTACGAGCAGTACTTC
TRBD1 TRBJ1-1 TRBV28 once CASSFQGVMDTEAFF TGTGCCAGCAGTTTTCAGGGGGTTATGGACACTGAAGCTTTCTTT
NA TRBJ1-2 TRBV11-2 NA CASSLAGRGGKANYGYTF TGTGCCAGCAGCTTAGCCGGCCGAGGGGGGAAAGCTAACTATGGCTACACCTTC
NA TRBJ1-1 TRBV4-2 NA CASSGMYEVPNTEAFF TGTGCCAGCAGCGGAATGTATGAGGTACCGAACACTGAAGCTTTCTTT
TRBD1 TRBJ2-7 TRBV18 NA CASSPTAGQAYEQYF TGTGCCAGCTCACCCACCGCGGGACAGGCCTACGAGCAGTACTTC
TRBD1 TRBJ1-1 TRBV27 NA CASSLTSQGATEAFF TGTGCCAGCAGTTTAACCTCGCAGGGGGCCACTGAAGCTTTCTTT
NA TRBJ2-1 TRBV25-1 NA CASWQGWNNEQFF TGTGCCAGCTGGCAGGGGTGGAACAATGAGCAGTTCTTC
NA TRBJ2-7 TRBV4-3 NA CASSQDRKGYEQYF TGCGCCAGCAGCCAAGATCGTAAGGGCTACGAGCAGTACTTC
NA TRBJ2-2 TRBV19 NA CASTFPGGQRELFF TGTGCCAGTACCTTTCCAGGTGGTCAAAGGGAGCTGTTTTTT
NA TRBJ2-3 TRBV27 NA CASSSEYSVSTDTQYF TGTGCCAGCAGTTCCGAATACAGTGTTTCTACAGATACGCAGTATTTT
NA TRBJ1-2 TRBV4-1 NA CASSQVGGGEYGYTF TGCGCCAGCAGCCAAGTGGGTGGTGGGGAATATGGCTACACCTTC